A single sample gave rise to the 27 T cell receptor beta chains below, sequenced in a study of blood T cell repertoires in COVID-19. The method was immunoSEQ multiplex PCR; TCRdb's version includes in-frame clones alone and lacks a portion of them. The sample holds some 260,000 clones, 80% to 90% seen once. The sequenced sample was peripheral blood. These receptors were obtained from a woman in her sixties or seventies with COVID-19, enrolled during active disease.

This chain connects TRBV11-3 to TRBJ1-1, with 7 bases lining up with TRBD1. V shed 1 base, J shed 11 bases, and the junction held 7 bases outside the gene matches. Germline V lookup: CDR1 SGHNT, CDR2 YENEEA. The CDR3 is 13 residues long. The CDR3 sequence: CASSLAEGAEAFF. For the CDR3, the DNA is TGTGCCAGCAGCTTAGCCGAGGGGGCCGAGGCTTTCTTT.

The V gene is TRBV27, the J gene TRBJ1-2; D call uncertain. This CDR3 contains 14 residues. Between the trimmed V and J ends, which lost 6 bases and 0 bases, there was a span of 11 bases. Germline CDR1 reads MNHEY; CDR2 reads SMNVEV (reference sequence). The CDR3 protein is CASSLSGPNYGYTF. CDR3 DNA: TGTGCCAGCAGCCTGTCCGGTCCTAACTATGGCTACACCTTC.

V and J are TRBV5-1 and TRBJ1-4, with 7 bases identical to TRBD1. Trimming at V came to 4 bases and at J to 6 bases, leaving 9 bases not matched to a gene. Germline values: CDR1 SGHRS, CDR2 YFSETQ. The CDR3 extends over 15 amino acids. This chain's CDR3 is CASSVDRESYEKLFF. Here the CDR3 DNA reads TGCGCCAGCAGCGTTGACAGGGAATCGTATGAAAAACTGTTTTTT.

The gene calls are TRBV28 and TRBJ1-1; D may be TRBD1 (6 bases). The CDR3 covers 15 residues. Per germline, CDR1 MDHEN and CDR2 SYDVKM. Between the trimmed V and J ends, which lost 7 bases and 1 base, there was a span of 16 bases. Here the CDR3 reads CASTVGGSKNTEAFF. CDR3 nucleotides: TGTGCCAGCACCGTTGGGGGCAGCAAGAACACTGAAGCTTTCTTT.

The chain recombines TRBV29-1 with TRBJ2-5; 8 bases align to TRBD2. V lost 7 bases and J lost 5; bases outside the gene matches: 3. The CDR3 is 11 amino acids. Per the germline V gene, CDR1 is SQVTM and CDR2 is ANQGSEA. CDR3 in amino acids: CSGGTRETQYF. In DNA, the CDR3 is TGCAGCGGAGGGACTAGGGAGACCCAGTACTTC.

The chain has TRBV7-2 and TRBJ2-7, with 7 bases matching TRBD1. The CDR3 has 14 amino acids. With V trimmed by 5 bases and J by 3 bases, 7 bases remained unmatched. CDR1 and CDR2 from the germline V gene are SGHTA and FQGNSA. CDR3 in DNA: TGTGCCAGCAGCCTGAACCGGGACAGCTACGAGCAGTACTTC. It translates to CASSLNRDSYEQYF.

This clone was seen only a few times. J is TRBJ2-1 and V is TRBV12-3 or TRBV12-4; 9 bases align to TRBD1. There are 12 residues in the CDR3. V shed 6 bases, J shed 10 bases, and the junction held 4 bases outside the gene matches. Written as DNA, the CDR3 is TGTGCCAGCAGACGACAGGGGGGGGAGCAGTTCTTC. It is translated as CASRRQGGEQFF.

This clone has a handful of counts. V usage is TRBV27 and J usage is TRBJ1-1; no firm D call. V was shortened by 5 bases and J by 7 bases, with 14 bases between the two germline ends. The CDR3 has 13 amino acids. Germline V gene sequence: CDR1 MNHEY, CDR2 SMNVEV (reference sequence). CDR3 coding DNA: TGTGCCAGCAGTCGTTCTGGCCGCCTTGAAGCTTTCTTT. It yields the protein CASSRSGRLEAFF.

This sequence joins TRBV5-4 and TRBJ1-2, with 7 bases aligning to TRBD1. J was trimmed by 2 bases and V by 4 bases; bases with no gene match: 5. The length of the CDR3 is 14 residues. From germline, CDR1 is SGHNT and CDR2 YYREEE (reference sequence). The CDR3: CASSTSGGNYGYTF. The CDR3 DNA reads as TGTGCCAGCAGCACCTCAGGGGGGAACTATGGCTACACCTTC.

The chain has TRBV11-2 and TRBJ2-1, with unresolved D. There are 11 residues in the CDR3. V was cut by 3 bases and J by 8 bases, with 5 bases left in between. The germline V gene has CDR1 SGHAT and CDR2 FQNNGV. CDR3 residues: CASSFFDEQFF. CDR3 in DNA: TGTGCCAGCAGCTTTTTCGATGAGCAGTTCTTC.

V usage is TRBV27 and J usage is TRBJ2-1, with D unresolved. V was clipped by 3 bases and J by 0 bases, with 9 bases between them. Germline CDR1 MNHEY, CDR2 SMNVEV (reference sequence). The CDR3 consists of 15 residues. CDR3 in DNA: TGTGCCAGCAGTTTGGTCGCGGTCTCCTACAATGAGCAGTTCTTC. Translation: CASSLVAVSYNEQFF.

The V and J genes are TRBV5-1 and TRBJ2-7, with 14 bases fitting TRBD2. Germline CDR1 reads SGHRS; CDR2 reads YFSETQ. The ends lost 4 bases at V and 3 bases at J; junction bases unmatched: 6. The CDR3 consists of 16 residues. CDR3 nucleotide sequence: TGCGCCAGCAGCGGGACCGGGACTAGCGGGAGCTACGAGCAGTACTTC. Residues: CASSGTGTSGSYEQYF.

This chain links TRBV27 with TRBJ1-1, with 9 bases fitting TRBD1. V shed 1 base, J shed 3 bases, and the junction held 15 bases outside the gene matches. The CDR3 is made up of 19 amino acids. From germline, CDR1 is MNHEY and CDR2 SMNVEV (reference sequence). The CDR3 here is CASSLYPTGGKFGDTEAFF. For the CDR3, the DNA is TGTGCCAGCAGTTTATATCCGACAGGGGGGAAGTTTGGTGACACTGAAGCTTTCTTT.

This clone has just one count. The chain carries TRBV11-3 and TRBJ2-7; 8 bases align to TRBD2. From germline, CDR1 is SGHNT and CDR2 YENEEA. V lost 3 bases to trimming and J lost 12 bases; unmatched junction nucleotides: 19. The CDR3 covers 16 residues. The CDR3 DNA reads as TGTGCCAGCAGCTTCAGGACGGGGCGCGGGAGGCCTCAGGTGTACTTC. This codes for CASSFRTGRGRPQVYF.

The chain couples TRBV5-1 to TRBJ2-7, with 8 bases lining up with TRBD1. This CDR3 spans 13 amino acids. Germline CDR1 and CDR2: SGHRS and YFSETQ. V lost 4 bases and J lost 2; bases outside the gene matches: 2. CDR3 in DNA: TGCGCCAGCAGCGTGACAGGGGCCTACGAGCAGTACTTC. It encodes CASSVTGAYEQYF.

The rearrangement uses TRBV18 and TRBJ2-3; D unclear. V gave up 4 bases and J gave up 0 bases, with 8 bases separating them. Germline CDR1 is KGHSH and CDR2 is LQKENI. CDR3 length: 14 amino acids. CDR3 DNA: TGTGCCAGCTCACTATTAACTAGCACAGATACGCAGTATTTT. Its translation is CASSLLTSTDTQYF.

As for this clone: Other DNA sequences in this specimen translate into the identical CDR3. CDR3 region: CSASTGGSYEQYF. DNA of the CDR3: TGCAGTGCTAGTACGGGGGGCTCCTACGAGCAGTACTTC. V and J are TRBV20-1 and TRBJ2-7; 7 positions agree with TRBD2. V shed 3 bases and J 0 bases; nucleotides not matched to a gene: 2. The CDR3 is made up of 13 amino acids. Germline V gene data show CDR1 as DFQATT and CDR2 as SNEGSKA (reference sequence).

This clone was found once. The V call is TRBV6-4, the J call TRBJ1-2; 11 bases line up with TRBD1. The V segment lost 6 bases and the J segment 5 bases; nucleotides outside the gene matches: 5. The CDR3 is 14 amino acids. The V gene's germline CDR1 is MRHNA and CDR2 SNTAGT. CDR3 sequence: CASSADRGLYGYTF. CDR3 in DNA: TGTGCCAGCAGCGCGGACAGGGGGCTGTATGGCTACACCTTC.

The rearrangement links TRBV2 to TRBJ1-4; no reliable D call. Germline V gene lookup returns CDR1 SNHLY and CDR2 FYNNEI. V gave up 6 bases and J gave up 7 bases, with 12 bases separating them. This CDR3 is 13 amino acids long. The CDR3 DNA follows: TGTGCCAGCAGCCCGGTCCCCGGTGAAAAACTGTTTTTT. This codes for CASSPVPGEKLFF.

The gene calls are TRBV19 and TRBJ2-1, with D perhaps TRBD2 (6 bases). V lost 1 base and J lost 7, with 14 bases in between. This CDR3 has 15 amino acids. Germline CDR1 is LNHDA and CDR2 is SQIVND (reference sequence). The CDR3 coding sequence is TGTGCCAGTAGTATAGGCCGACTAGTGGGGAATGAGCAGTTCTTC. Amino acid sequence: CASSIGRLVGNEQFF.

The chain links TRBV28 to TRBJ1-2, with 7 nucleotides matching TRBD1. The CDR3 runs to 12 residues. Trimming removed 6 bases from V and 4 bases from J; junction bases left unmatched: 2. Per the germline V gene, CDR1 is MDHEN and CDR2 is SYDVKM. The CDR3 bases are TGTGCCAGCAGGACAGGGAGCTATGGCTACACCTTC. This gives the protein CASRTGSYGYTF.

This chain connects TRBV7-2 to TRBJ2-7; 12 bases are shared with TRBD2. Germline CDR1 reads SGHTA; CDR2 reads FQGNSA. CDR3 length: 16 amino acids. The ends lost 2 bases at V and 2 bases at J; junction bases unmatched: 4. The CDR3 DNA is TGTGCCAGCAGCTTAATGCCTAGCGGGAGGGCCTACGAGCAGTACTTC. This translates into CASSLMPSGRAYEQYF.

The rearrangement uses TRBV2 and TRBJ2-3; 7 bases align to TRBD1. The germline CDR1 and CDR2 sequences are SNHLY and FYNNEI. V trimming: 4 bases; J trimming: 4 bases; junction bases outside the gene matches: 11. The CDR3 length is 16 residues. The CDR3 sequence is CASSGPGTVSPDTQYF. The CDR3, as DNA: TGTGCCAGCAGTGGTCCCGGGACAGTATCTCCAGATACGCAGTATTTT.

The J gene is TRBJ2-3, the V gene TRBV7-3; D is uncertain. Trimming took off 1 base at V and 5 bases at J, with 7 bases between the two ends. The CDR3 runs 13 residues. Germline assignment: CDR1 SGHTA and CDR2 FQGTGA. This CDR3 is CASSLMGVDTQYF. In DNA form, the CDR3 reads TGTGCCAGCAGCTTAATGGGCGTAGATACGCAGTATTTT.

V is TRBV4-1 and J is TRBJ1-4; 10 bases match TRBD1. With 2 bases clipped from V and 8 bases from J, the junction kept 8 bases outside the gene matches. This CDR3 has 16 residues. Germline V gene data show CDR1 as MGHRA and CDR2 as YSYEKL. The CDR3 protein is CASSQLPGQGREKLFF. CDR3 DNA sequence: TGCGCCAGCAGCCAACTACCGGGACAGGGGAGGGAAAAACTGTTTTTT.

The chain uses TRBV20-1 and TRBJ2-2, with 9 bases aligning to TRBD2. V gave up 3 bases and J gave up 4 bases; unmatched junction bases: 3. CDR1 and CDR2 from the germline V gene are DFQATT and SNEGSKA (reference sequence). The CDR3 consists of 14 residues. This CDR3 is CSASGGRATGELFF. CDR3 coding DNA: TGCAGTGCTAGTGGCGGGAGGGCCACCGGGGAGCTGTTTTTT.

CDR3: CASSLRQGRDSPLHF. The CDR3 DNA follows: TGTGCCAGCAGCTTACGACAGGGGAGAGATTCACCCCTCCACTTT. This sequence joins TRBV11-2 and TRBJ1-6; 8 bases match TRBD1. With 2 bases clipped from V and 8 bases from J, the junction kept 5 bases outside the gene matches. This CDR3 contains 15 residues. The germline V gene encodes CDR1 SGHAT and CDR2 FQNNGV.